The 27 T cell receptor beta chains below come from one sample, sequenced in a study of blood T cell repertoires in COVID-19. The method was immunoSEQ multiplex PCR; TCRdb's version includes in-frame clones alone and lacks a portion of them. In the table there are about 100,000 clones, over 75% of which are singletons. The sequenced sample was peripheral blood. The receptors stem from a man aged 60 to 75 with acute or convalescent COVID-19.

The CDR3 is CASSPTGGNYGYTF. The CDR3 region has the DNA TGTGCCAGCAGCCCCACAGGGGGCAACTATGGCTACACCTTC. J is TRBJ1-2 and V is TRBV7-8; 9 bases align to TRBD1. Germline loops: CDR1 SGHVS, CDR2 FQNEAQ. CDR3 size: 14 residues. The junction had 3 bases not matched to a gene; V was cut back by 5 bases and J by 2 bases.

This chain uses TRBV10-1 with TRBJ2-1; D is possibly TRBD2 (6 bases). The V gene's germline CDR1 is WNHNN and CDR2 SYGVQD (reference sequence). Trimming stripped 4 bases from V and 8 bases from J, with 21 bases between. The CDR3 spans 16 residues. This CDR3 reads CASSGITGALGYEQFF. CDR3 DNA sequence: TGCGCCAGCAGTGGAATTACGGGAGCGCTCGGGTATGAGCAGTTCTTC.

The rearrangement uses TRBV19 and TRBJ2-7; TRBD2 aligns across 7 bases. CDR1 is LNHDA, CDR2 SQIVND, per germline (reference sequence). The ends lost 5 bases at V and 0 bases at J; junction bases unmatched: 4. The CDR3 runs to 14 residues. CDR3 in amino acids: CASSVSSGSYEQYF. As DNA, the CDR3 is TGTGCCAGTAGTGTCTCTAGCGGCTCCTACGAGCAGTACTTC.

The chain is built from TRBV6-2 or TRBV6-3 and TRBJ2-5, with 7 bases that match TRBD2. Germline CDR1 and CDR2: MNHEY and SVGEGT. There are 16 residues in the CDR3. V lost 2 bases to trimming and J lost 2 bases; unmatched junction nucleotides: 8. The CDR3 DNA sequence: TGTGCCAGCAGTTACGTGCTAGCGGAGCTGCAAGAGACCCAGTACTTC. Residues: CASSYVLAELQETQYF.

This rearrangement joins TRBV9 to TRBJ2-3; D might be TRBD2 (5 bases). The ends were cut back, 3 bases at V and 0 bases at J, with 8 bases in the middle. CDR3 length equals 14 residues. Germline V gene data show CDR1 as SGDLS and CDR2 as YYNGEE. In nucleotides, the CDR3 is TGTGCCAGCAGCGCTAGGACTAGCACAGATACGCAGTATTTT. It yields the protein CASSARTSTDTQYF.

This chain joins TRBV27 and TRBJ1-1; D remains unclear. V was clipped by 4 bases and J by 5 bases, with 14 bases between them. CDR3 length: 14 residues. Germline V lookup: CDR1 MNHEY, CDR2 SMNVEV (reference sequence). In DNA form, the CDR3 reads TGTGCCAGCAGTTCCCTTACCGGGTGGACTGAAGCTTTCTTT. Its translation is CASSSLTGWTEAFF.

The chain is built from TRBV18 and TRBJ1-6; TRBD1 matches at 9 bases. The length of the CDR3 is 14 residues. From germline, CDR1 is KGHSH and CDR2 LQKENI. After removal of 8 bases from V and 5 bases from J, the junction contained 4 bases not matched to a gene. The CDR3 DNA sequence: TGTGCCAGCCGGACAGGGGTCGATAATTCACCCCTCCACTTT. Its translation: CASRTGVDNSPLHF.

Regarding this clone: Other DNA sequences in the same sample also yield this CDR3. The CDR3 DNA sequence: TGTGCCAGCAGTTACTCCTCTACTCTTGCGGGGGGGCTTCAAGGGGAGACCCAGTACTTC. Translating gives CASSYSSTLAGGLQGETQYF. The chain carries TRBV6-2 or TRBV6-3 and TRBJ2-5; 9 bases map to TRBD2. Germline CDR1 reads MNHEY; CDR2 reads SVGEGT. Trimming took 0 bases from V and 5 from J; bases not matched to a gene: 19. This CDR3 contains 20 residues.

The genes are TRBV29-1 and TRBJ2-5; TRBD1 matches 7 bases. Germline trimming cut 2 bases from V and 1 base from J; bases unmatched to any gene: 4. The germline gives CDR1 SQVTM, CDR2 ANQGSEA. The CDR3 length is 14 residues. The CDR3: CSVERTGAQETQYF. CDR3 nucleotide sequence: TGCAGCGTTGAAAGGACAGGAGCCCAAGAGACCCAGTACTTC.

The chain recombines TRBV7-9 with TRBJ2-4; TRBD1 matches 8 bases. CDR1 SEHNR and CDR2 FQNEAQ come from the germline V gene (reference sequence). With 3 bases clipped from V and 1 base from J, the junction kept 14 bases outside the gene matches. This CDR3 spans 19 amino acids. The CDR3 sequence is CASSFSGQDPPGAKNIQYF. The CDR3 DNA reads TGTGCCAGCAGCTTTTCGGGACAGGATCCTCCGGGGGCCAAAAACATTCAGTACTTC.

The rearrangement joins TRBV2 to TRBJ2-7; TRBD1 agrees at 7 bases. V was pared by 7 bases and J by 2 bases, with 8 bases of the junction left unmatched. Germline values: CDR1 SNHLY, CDR2 FYNNEI. CDR3 length equals 14 residues. In nucleotides, the CDR3 is TGTGCCAGCACCACGACAGGGTTGACCTACGAGCAGTACTTC. This sequence encodes CASTTTGLTYEQYF. The full variable domain, its missing parts supplied by reference TRBV2 and TRBJ2-7, is EPEVTQTPSHQVTQMGQEVILRCVPISNHLYFYWYRQILGQKVEFLVSFYNNEISEKSEIFDDQFSVERPDGSNFTLKIRSTKLEDSAMYFCASTTTGLTYEQYFGPGTRLTVT.

This clone showed up just once. The gene calls are TRBV27 and TRBJ2-1; D is possibly TRBD2 (5 bases). The CDR3 extends over 12 amino acids. The V and J ends lost 5 bases and 10 bases respectively, with 12 bases between them. The germline gives CDR1 MNHEY, CDR2 SMNVEV (reference sequence). CDR3 nucleotide sequence: TGTGCCAGCAGTCTTCCGGGCGGGGAGCAGTTCTTC. Translating gives CASSLPGGEQFF.

This rearrangement joins TRBV5-1 to TRBJ1-2, with D possibly matching TRBD1 (5 bases). Looked up from germline, CDR1 is SGHRS and CDR2 is YFSETQ. This CDR3 is built from 16 residues. V dropped 4 bases and J dropped 5 bases, with 21 bases sitting between them. The CDR3 sequence: CASSPWRRGSTYGYTF. The CDR3 nucleotides are TGCGCCAGCAGCCCGTGGCGGCGGGGCTCGACTTATGGCTACACCTTC. Full variable domain (outside the CDR3, taken from reference TRBV5-1 and TRBJ1-2): KAGVTQTPRYLIKTRGQQVTLSCSPISGHRSVSWYQQTPGQGLQFLFEYFSETQRNKGNFPGRFSGRQFSNSRSEMNVSTLELGDSALYLCASSPWRRGSTYGYTFGSGTRLTVV.

This rearrangement joins TRBV6-5 to TRBJ1-2, with 11 bases fitting TRBD1. The CDR3 contains 13 residues. V gave up 5 bases and J gave up 8 bases; unmatched junction bases: 4. CDR1 MNHEY and CDR2 SVGAGI come from the germline V gene. Written as DNA, the CDR3 is TGTGCCAGCAGTCAGGGACAGGGGGTAGGCTACACCTTC. Its translation is CASSQGQGVGYTF.

This chain uses TRBV3-1 (or the pseudogene TRBV3-2) with TRBJ2-6, with TRBD1 identical over 8 bases. V shed 3 bases and J 0 bases; nucleotides not matched to a gene: 4. Germline V gene sequence: CDR1 LGHDT, CDR2 YNNKEL (reference sequence). The CDR3 is 17 residues long. CDR3 residues: CASSHGQGSSGANVLTF. CDR3 sequence (DNA): TGTGCCAGCAGCCATGGACAGGGCAGCTCTGGGGCCAACGTCCTGACTTTC.

The genes are TRBV7-6 and TRBJ2-3, with D tentatively TRBD2 (6 bases). V gave up 0 bases and J gave up 3 bases, with 13 bases separating them. This CDR3 contains 16 residues. Per the germline V gene, CDR1 is SGHVS and CDR2 is FNYEAQ. For the CDR3, the DNA is TGTGCCAGCAGCTTAGCAAGACTAGACCGGACAGATACGCAGTATTTT. Protein product: CASSLARLDRTDTQYF.

The V call is TRBV7-2, the J call TRBJ2-2, with TRBD1 identical over 7 bases. This CDR3 is 14 amino acids long. V lost 3 bases to trimming and J lost 4 bases; unmatched junction nucleotides: 2. Germline CDR1 reads SGHTA; CDR2 reads FQGNSA. The CDR3 reads CASSFYRGTGELFF. The CDR3 DNA follows: TGTGCCAGCAGCTTTTACAGGGGCACCGGGGAGCTGTTTTTT.

CDR3 residues: CASKTGLGGETQYF. CDR3 nucleotides: TGCGCCAGCAAGACCGGGCTCGGAGGGGAGACCCAGTACTTC. V and J are TRBV5-1 and TRBJ2-5, with D possibly TRBD2 on 6 matching bases. Germline loops: CDR1 SGHRS, CDR2 YFSETQ. The CDR3 runs to 14 residues. Deletions cut 6 bases from V and 5 bases from J, with 17 bases between.

This sequence joins TRBV29-1 and TRBJ2-3, with TRBD2 matching 8 bases. Trimming removed 4 bases from V and 2 bases from J; junction bases left unmatched: 8. Germline V gene sequence: CDR1 SQVTM, CDR2 ANQGSEA. The CDR3 is 15 amino acids. The CDR3: CSVVGIAGYTDTQYF. The CDR3 region has the DNA TGCAGCGTTGTAGGGATAGCGGGGTACACAGATACGCAGTATTTT.

This clone has only a few counts. This sequence joins TRBV24-1 and TRBJ1-1, with 9 bases identical to TRBD1. CDR1 and CDR2 (germline): KGHDR, SFDVKD. J gave up 10 bases and V 3 bases, and 8 bases lay outside the gene matches. The length of the CDR3 is 14 residues. The CDR3: CATSDQTGGRTAFF. CDR3 nucleotides: TGTGCCACCAGTGATCAAACAGGGGGCCGGACAGCTTTCTTT.

The chain carries TRBV14 and TRBJ2-1; possibly TRBD2 for D (6 bases). The CDR3 contains 15 residues. V was clipped by 0 bases and J by 9 bases, with 15 bases between them. Germline loops: CDR1 SGHDN, CDR2 FVKESK. The CDR3 loop is CASSQDHGRAGEQFF. CDR3 DNA: TGTGCCAGCAGCCAAGATCACGGGAGAGCGGGTGAGCAGTTCTTC.

The J gene is TRBJ2-7, the V gene TRBV20-1, with 13 bases lining up with TRBD2. Germline V gene sequence: CDR1 DFQATT, CDR2 SNEGSKA (reference sequence). V lost 3 bases, J lost 3 bases, and 5 bases stayed unmatched. The CDR3 runs 15 residues. The CDR3 nucleotides are TGCAGTGCTAGTCCACTAGCGGGGGGGGGCTACGAGCAGTACTTC. Amino acids: CSASPLAGGGYEQYF.

This chain links TRBV5-6 with TRBJ2-7; D might be TRBD2 (6 bases). V was trimmed by 5 bases and J by 6 bases, leaving 21 bases between them. The CDR3 runs 15 residues. Germline CDR1 reads SGHDT; CDR2 reads YYEEEE. The chain's CDR3 is CASSHVSGWEAEQYF. The CDR3 coding sequence is TGTGCCAGCAGTCATGTTAGCGGTTGGGAGGCCGAGCAGTACTTC.

This rearrangement joins TRBV6-5 to TRBJ2-2, with 7 bases aligning to TRBD1. CDR3 size: 12 residues. CDR1 and CDR2 (germline): MNHEY, SVGAGI. The trim removed 7 bases at V and 6 bases at J, leaving 2 bases unmatched. In nucleotides, the CDR3 is TGTGCCAGCACCACAGGGGCCGGGGAGCTGTTTTTT. It is translated as CASTTGAGELFF.

CDR3 protein: CASILVRDRGEQYF. The CDR3 coding sequence is TGTGCCAGCATCCTCGTCCGGGACAGGGGCGAGCAGTACTTC. V gene TRBV6-6 combines with J gene TRBJ2-7, with TRBD1 identical over 10 bases. This CDR3 is built from 14 residues. Germline trimming cut 7 bases from V and 6 bases from J; bases unmatched to any gene: 9. Germline V gene data show CDR1 as MNHNY and CDR2 as SVGAGI (reference sequence).

The chain combines TRBV7-2 with TRBJ2-7; TRBD2 aligns across 11 bases. The CDR3 extends over 15 amino acids. Trimming removed 5 bases from V and 0 bases from J; junction bases left unmatched: 3. In germline, CDR1 is SGHTA, CDR2 FQGNSA. The CDR3: CASSMTSGDSYEQYF. The CDR3 nucleotides are TGTGCCAGCAGCATGACTAGCGGGGACTCCTACGAGCAGTACTTC.

The V gene is TRBV19, the J gene TRBJ2-2, with D uncertain. Germline CDR1 and CDR2: LNHDA and SQIVND (reference sequence). Trimming removed 7 bases at V and 6 bases at J, with 12 bases between. This CDR3 is built from 13 residues. The CDR3 protein is CASTPASAGELFF. The CDR3 DNA follows: TGTGCCAGTACCCCCGCCAGCGCCGGGGAGCTGTTTTTT.